The rows below give T cell receptor beta chains drawn from one sample of a study of control samples from healthy donors and cancer patients. Here immunoSEQ multiplex PCR was the method, and the copy in TCRdb shows in-frame clones only, minus some. The sample holds 150,000 to 200,000 clones, roughly nine tenths seen once. Material: blood. The source of these receptors is a woman aged 25 to 39 in good health. Both conserved end residues are part of each CDR3. Each record gives: V gene, J gene, CDR3 protein.

TRBV5-1	TRBJ2-1	CASSYTSGGPYNEQFF
TRBV6-5	TRBJ2-5	CATGQGALETQYF
TRBV18	TRBJ2-4	CASSTSPTSGVAKNIQYF
TRBV30	TRBJ1-4	CAWDRGSNEKLFF
TRBV6-6	TRBJ2-5	CASSYFGGQETQYF
TRBV2	TRBJ1-2	CASSKGGQAGYTF
TRBV5-6	TRBJ1-4	CASRLTGGSEKLFF
TRBV18	TRBJ1-1	CASSPRLTGTGNTEAFF
TRBV6-6	TRBJ2-4	CASSATGGKNIQYF
TRBV6-5	TRBJ2-1	CASSYVAGAPNEQFF
TRBV28	TRBJ2-7	CASSELAGGYEQYF
TRBV6-6	TRBJ2-7	CASSSSGRAYEQYF
TRBV5-1	TRBJ2-7	CASSSLPGLAGVEQYF
TRBV2	TRBJ2-2	CASSEGTGTTGELFF
TRBV15	TRBJ2-5	CATSRDGLAEETQYF
TRBV3-1/TRBV3-2	TRBJ1-1	CASSQATGALDTEAFF
TRBV18	TRBJ1-4	CASSPPAGTNEKLFF
TRBV7-2	TRBJ1-5	CASSRTGSQPQHF
TRBV5-1	TRBJ1-1	CASRSLGTEAFF
TRBV29-1	TRBJ1-2	CSAQTGYGGYTF
TRBV7-2	TRBJ2-7	CASSLRVGSGTYEQYF
TRBV7-8	TRBJ1-2	CASSSRNRAGYTF
TRBV7-9	TRBJ2-1	CASSSYSGSSYNEQFF
TRBV2	TRBJ2-3	CASSEVGPSTDTQYF
TRBV30	TRBJ1-1	CAWSARGGNTEAFF
TRBV6-4	TRBJ2-1	CASSGPGTSGEQFF
TRBV6-2/TRBV6-3	TRBJ1-5	CASSYLSGLGNQPQHF
TRBV9	TRBJ1-2	CASSVAVQGGYGYTF
TRBV9	TRBJ2-3	CASSPRQGGTDTQYF
TRBV3-1/TRBV3-2	TRBJ2-1	CASSADGAYNEQFF
TRBV28	TRBJ1-4	CASSLTGRREKLFF